This section outlines one TCR beta chain sequence together with its context. Profiled with immunoSEQ multiplex PCR; TCRdb holds only in-frame clones, not every one. Found here are 120,000 to 150,000 clones, more than 75% of them singletons; the top ten hold around 12%. Per the germline V gene, CDR1 is SNHLY and CDR2 is FYNNEI. The V end was cut by 8 bases, the J end by 7 bases, with 17 bases between. The CDR3 covers 13 residues. These data are taken from a study of blood T cell repertoires in COVID-19. Study in general: Samples of COVID-19 (acute and convalescent) were obtained from the United States, Italy and Spain.

The gene calls are TRBV2 and TRBJ1-1; D is perhaps TRBD1 (6 bases). The sequence was collected from a man aged 80 or over with acute or convalescent COVID-19. Sequencing was done on a sample of peripheral blood. CDR3 DNA: TGTGCCAGCGTAAGACAGGACCCGCTTGAAGCTTTCTTT. Translating gives CASVRQDPLEAFF.